The 10 T cell receptor beta chains given below trace back to one sample, sequenced in a study of early T cells in non-severe SARS-CoV-2 infection. TCRdb redid the calling of the 5' RACE reads with MiXCR, one entry per CDR3 protein. This sample has nearly 80,000 distinct CDR3 sequences; 10% to 15% occur once, and the top ten carry about 1.1%. The sequenced sample consisted of whole blood. The receptors were sampled from an adult who was a healthcare worker with PCR-confirmed SARS-CoV-2 infection or an uninfected control (not recorded which).

This clonotype was seen many times. The genes are TRBV28 and TRBJ2-7; 7 bases agree with TRBD1. Germline lookup yields CDR1 MDHEN and CDR2 SYDVKM. The CDR3 covers 13 residues. The ends lost 8 bases at V and 2 bases at J; junction bases unmatched: 6. In DNA, the CDR3 is TGTGCCAGCTTCACAGGGGAAGCCTACGAGCAGTACTTC. Translation gives CASFTGEAYEQYF. The variable domain in full, with the rest retrieved from reference TRBV28 and TRBJ2-7, is DVKVTQSSRYLVKRTGEKVFLECVQDMDHENMFWYRQDPGLGLRLIYFSYDVKMKEKGDIPEGYSVSREKKERFSLILESASTNQTSMYLCASFTGEAYEQYFGPGTRLTVT.

There are a few counts of this clonotype. This chain joins TRBV20-1 and TRBJ2-3; 11 bases agree with TRBD2. Germline assignment: CDR1 DFQATT and CDR2 SNEGSKA (reference sequence). The CDR3 runs 15 residues. V gave up 5 bases and J gave up 1 base; unmatched junction bases: 5. CDR3 loop: CSAGKTSGGTDTQYF. Here the CDR3 DNA reads TGCAGTGCTGGCAAGACTAGCGGGGGCACAGATACGCAGTATTTT.

The chain combines TRBV28 with TRBJ2-7, with 8 bases that match TRBD1. The V segment lost 6 bases and the J segment 3 bases; nucleotides outside the gene matches: 7. The CDR3 contains 14 residues. CDR1 is MDHEN, CDR2 SYDVKM, per germline. CDR3 DNA sequence: TGTGCCAGCAGCCCCAGGGGGCCTAGCTACGAGCAGTACTTC. It translates to CASSPRGPSYEQYF.

Many counts were recorded for this clonotype. In DNA, the CDR3 is TGTGCCAGCAGTTTTGGGGATCAGCCCCAGCATTTT. Translating it yields CASSFGDQPQHF. V gene TRBV6-6 combines with J gene TRBJ1-5; D call uncertain. Germline CDR1 and CDR2: MNHNY and SVGAGI (reference sequence). CDR3 length: 12 amino acids. Trimming removed 4 bases at V and 5 bases at J, with 6 bases between.

The chain employs TRBV5-4 and TRBJ1-1; D gene uncertain. Germline values: CDR1 SGHNT, CDR2 YYREEE (reference sequence). The V and J ends lost 0 bases and 2 bases respectively, with 11 bases between them. CDR3 length equals 15 residues. The CDR3 region is CASSLGASVNTEAFF. CDR3 coding DNA: TGTGCCAGCAGCTTGGGCGCATCGGTTAACACTGAAGCTTTCTTT.

The V and J genes are TRBV7-2 and TRBJ1-1; TRBD1 agrees at 9 bases. CDR3 length: 15 residues. V was clipped by 3 bases and J by 3 bases; unmatched bases: 5. Germline V CDR1 and CDR2: SGHTA, FQGNSA. CDR3 amino acids: CASSFPGQGDTEAFF. DNA of the CDR3: TGTGCCAGCAGCTTCCCGGGACAGGGAGACACTGAAGCTTTCTTT.

In this sample, this clonotype turned up a few times. The chain links TRBV29-1 to TRBJ2-5; D remains ambiguous. The ends were cut back, 7 bases at V and 5 bases at J, with 11 bases in the middle. Germline V gives CDR1 SQVTM, CDR2 ANQGSEA. The CDR3 runs to 11 residues. The CDR3 is CSAALGETQYF. CDR3 bases: TGCAGCGCCGCGCTGGGGGAGACCCAGTACTTC.

This clonotype showed up many times. The chain recombines TRBV6-2 or TRBV6-3 with TRBJ1-5; D uncertain. V lost 2 bases and J 3 bases, leaving 5 bases between the germline ends. The CDR3 spans 13 residues. Germline V CDR1 and CDR2: MNHEY, SVGEGT. CDR3 coding DNA: TGTGCCAGCAGTTACGCAGACAATCAGCCCCAGCATTTT. It encodes CASSYADNQPQHF.

This clonotype has only a few counts. This chain links TRBV7-2 with TRBJ2-3; possible D gene TRBD2, 6 bases. The CDR3 spans 15 residues. The V end was cut by 6 bases, the J end by 3 bases, with 16 bases between. The germline V gene has CDR1 SGHTA and CDR2 FQGNSA. The CDR3 DNA reads TGTGCCAGCAGATTAAGTAGGAGCGGGACAGATACGCAGTATTTT. Residues: CASRLSRSGTDTQYF.

This clonotype is medium-sized in the sample. The rearrangement joins TRBV6-4 to TRBJ2-3; TRBD1 might be the D (5 bases). Germline V gene lookup returns CDR1 MRHNA and CDR2 SNTAGT. Trimming removed 0 bases at V and 4 bases at J, with 11 bases between. This CDR3 has 15 amino acids. CDR3 nucleotides: TGTGCCAGCAGTGACTCCAGCCAGGGCGCAGATACGCAGTATTTT. It yields the protein CASSDSSQGADTQYF.